This T cell receptor beta chain was sequenced during a study of blood T cell repertoires in COVID-19. About the study: The origin of the acute and convalescent COVID-19 samples was the United States, Italy and Spain. From T cells, B-cell-depleted T cells, or PBMCs came the material, which was cDNA or gDNA.

Per the original methods: Estimation of nucleated cell counts was performed using reference gene primer amplification. The protocol was immunoSEQ multiplex PCR, while the TCRdb copy is restricted to in-frame clones and leaves out a portion. D and trimming were read from the DNA, whereas the V and J calls and clone size are those reported in that table. This repertoire shows roughly 80,000 clones, about 88% found once; its top ten account for about 2.9%. This CDR3 comprises 15 residues. V lost 7 bases, J lost 7 bases, and 10 bases stayed unmatched. Germline V gives CDR1 LNHDA, CDR2 SQIVND (reference sequence).

The sequenced sample was peripheral blood. The chain couples TRBV19 to TRBJ1-5; TRBD1 agrees at 10 bases. This TCR came from a woman older than 75 with acute or convalescent COVID-19. The CDR3 here is CASKPTGGVGQPQHF. The DNA for the CDR3 is TGTGCCAGTAAACCGACAGGGGGCGTTGGGCAGCCCCAGCATTTT.